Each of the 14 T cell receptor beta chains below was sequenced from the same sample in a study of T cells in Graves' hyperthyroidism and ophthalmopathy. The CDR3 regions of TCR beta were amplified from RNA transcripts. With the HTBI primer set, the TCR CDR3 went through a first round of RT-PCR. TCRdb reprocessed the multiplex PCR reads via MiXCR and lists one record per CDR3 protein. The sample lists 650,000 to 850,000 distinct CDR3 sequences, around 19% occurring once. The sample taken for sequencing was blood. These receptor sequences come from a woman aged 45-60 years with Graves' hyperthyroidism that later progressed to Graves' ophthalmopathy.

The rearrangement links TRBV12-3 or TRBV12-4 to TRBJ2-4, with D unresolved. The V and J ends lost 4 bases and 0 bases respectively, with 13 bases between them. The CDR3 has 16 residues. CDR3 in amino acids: CASSSYADLAKNIQYF. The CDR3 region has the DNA TGTGCCAGCAGTTCATACGCGGATCTAGCCAAAAACATTCAGTACTTC.

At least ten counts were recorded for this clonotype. The CDR3 DNA reads TGTGCCAGCAGTCCCGGGGGGGGTGAAGCTTTCTTT. Protein sequence: CASSPGGGEAFF. This chain connects TRBV5-5 to TRBJ1-1, with D tentatively TRBD1 (5 bases). The CDR3 length is 12 residues. CDR1 SGHKS and CDR2 YYEKEE come from the germline V gene (reference sequence). Trimming shortened V by 5 bases and J by 7 bases, and 12 bases separated the two germline ends.

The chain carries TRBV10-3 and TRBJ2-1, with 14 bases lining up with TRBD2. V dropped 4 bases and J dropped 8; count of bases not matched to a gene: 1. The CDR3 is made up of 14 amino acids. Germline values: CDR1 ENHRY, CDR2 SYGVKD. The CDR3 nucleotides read TGTGCCATCAGTGGACTAGCGGGGGGGTATGAGCAGTTCTTC. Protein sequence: CAISGLAGGYEQFF.

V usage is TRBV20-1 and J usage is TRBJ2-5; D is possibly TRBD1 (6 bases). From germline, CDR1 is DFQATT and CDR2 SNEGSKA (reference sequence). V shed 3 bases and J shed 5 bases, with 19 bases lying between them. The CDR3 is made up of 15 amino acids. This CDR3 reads CSASPPVGGGETQYF. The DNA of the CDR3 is TGCAGTGCTAGCCCACCGGTTGGGGGCGGGGAGACCCAGTACTTC.

The CDR3 here is CASTPVLRNTEAFF. CDR3 sequence (DNA): TGTGCCAGCACCCCGGTTCTCAGAAACACTGAAGCTTTCTTT. This chain links TRBV6-1 with TRBJ1-1; D ambiguous. This CDR3 comprises 14 residues. V was cut by 7 bases and J by 2 bases, with 14 bases left in between. Germline V lookup: CDR1 MNHNS, CDR2 SASEGT.

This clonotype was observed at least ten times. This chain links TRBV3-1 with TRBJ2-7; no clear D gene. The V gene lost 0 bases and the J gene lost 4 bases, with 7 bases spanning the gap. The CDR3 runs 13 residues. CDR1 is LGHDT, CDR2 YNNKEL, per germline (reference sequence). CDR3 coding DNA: TGTGCCAGCAGCCAAGATGTGAATTACGAGCAGTACTTC. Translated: CASSQDVNYEQYF.

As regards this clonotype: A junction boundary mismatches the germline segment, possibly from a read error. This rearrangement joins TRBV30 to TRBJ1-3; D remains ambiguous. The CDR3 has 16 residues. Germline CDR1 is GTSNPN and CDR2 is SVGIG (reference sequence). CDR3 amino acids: CSWSVPWASSGNTIYF. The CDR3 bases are TGTTCCTGGAGTGTACCGTGGGCAAGCTCTGGAAACACCATATATTTT.

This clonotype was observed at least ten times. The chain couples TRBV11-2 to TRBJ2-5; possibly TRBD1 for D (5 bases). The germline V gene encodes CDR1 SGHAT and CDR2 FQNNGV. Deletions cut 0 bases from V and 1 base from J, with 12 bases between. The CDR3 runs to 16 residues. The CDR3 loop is CASSLDLQGIQETQYF. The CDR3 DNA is TGTGCCAGCAGCTTAGATCTTCAGGGAATCCAAGAGACCCAGTACTTC.

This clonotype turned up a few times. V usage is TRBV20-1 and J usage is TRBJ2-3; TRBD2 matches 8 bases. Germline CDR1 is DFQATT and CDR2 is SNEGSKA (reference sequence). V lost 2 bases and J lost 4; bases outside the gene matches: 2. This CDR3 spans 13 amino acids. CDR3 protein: CSARLAGSDTQYF. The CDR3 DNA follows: TGCAGTGCTAGACTAGCGGGTTCAGATACGCAGTATTTT.

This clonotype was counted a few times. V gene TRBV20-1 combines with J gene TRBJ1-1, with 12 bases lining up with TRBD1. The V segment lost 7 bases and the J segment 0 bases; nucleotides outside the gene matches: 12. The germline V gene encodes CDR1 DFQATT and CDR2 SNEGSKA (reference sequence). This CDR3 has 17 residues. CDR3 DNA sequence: TGCAGTGTTCTGACCGGGACAGGGGGCCTTATGAACACTGAAGCTTTCTTT. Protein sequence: CSVLTGTGGLMNTEAFF.

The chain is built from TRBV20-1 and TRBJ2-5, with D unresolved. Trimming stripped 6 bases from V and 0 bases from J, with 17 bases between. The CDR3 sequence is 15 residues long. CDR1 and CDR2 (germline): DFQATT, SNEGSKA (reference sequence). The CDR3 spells CSAAPSDGYQETQYF. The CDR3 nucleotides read TGCAGTGCCGCCCCCTCGGACGGTTACCAAGAGACCCAGTACTTC.

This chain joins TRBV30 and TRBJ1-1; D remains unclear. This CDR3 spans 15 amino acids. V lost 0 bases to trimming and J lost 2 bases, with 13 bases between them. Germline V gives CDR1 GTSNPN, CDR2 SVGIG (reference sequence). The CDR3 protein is CAWSVLTRGNTEAFF. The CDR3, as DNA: TGTGCCTGGAGTGTACTAACGCGGGGAAACACTGAAGCTTTCTTT.

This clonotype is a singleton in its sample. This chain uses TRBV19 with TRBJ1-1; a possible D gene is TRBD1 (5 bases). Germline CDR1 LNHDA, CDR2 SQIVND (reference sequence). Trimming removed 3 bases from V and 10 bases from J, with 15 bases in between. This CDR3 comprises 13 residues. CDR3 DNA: TGTGCCAGTAGTATGGCTAGGGGAGGAGTAGCTTTCTTT. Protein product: CASSMARGGVAFF.

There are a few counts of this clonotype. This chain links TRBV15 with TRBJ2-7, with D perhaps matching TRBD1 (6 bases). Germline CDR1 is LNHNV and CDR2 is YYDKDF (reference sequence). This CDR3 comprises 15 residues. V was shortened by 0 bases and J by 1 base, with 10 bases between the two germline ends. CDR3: CATSRDGQGSYEQYF. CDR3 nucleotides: TGTGCCACCAGCAGAGATGGGCAGGGGTCCTACGAGCAGTACTTC.